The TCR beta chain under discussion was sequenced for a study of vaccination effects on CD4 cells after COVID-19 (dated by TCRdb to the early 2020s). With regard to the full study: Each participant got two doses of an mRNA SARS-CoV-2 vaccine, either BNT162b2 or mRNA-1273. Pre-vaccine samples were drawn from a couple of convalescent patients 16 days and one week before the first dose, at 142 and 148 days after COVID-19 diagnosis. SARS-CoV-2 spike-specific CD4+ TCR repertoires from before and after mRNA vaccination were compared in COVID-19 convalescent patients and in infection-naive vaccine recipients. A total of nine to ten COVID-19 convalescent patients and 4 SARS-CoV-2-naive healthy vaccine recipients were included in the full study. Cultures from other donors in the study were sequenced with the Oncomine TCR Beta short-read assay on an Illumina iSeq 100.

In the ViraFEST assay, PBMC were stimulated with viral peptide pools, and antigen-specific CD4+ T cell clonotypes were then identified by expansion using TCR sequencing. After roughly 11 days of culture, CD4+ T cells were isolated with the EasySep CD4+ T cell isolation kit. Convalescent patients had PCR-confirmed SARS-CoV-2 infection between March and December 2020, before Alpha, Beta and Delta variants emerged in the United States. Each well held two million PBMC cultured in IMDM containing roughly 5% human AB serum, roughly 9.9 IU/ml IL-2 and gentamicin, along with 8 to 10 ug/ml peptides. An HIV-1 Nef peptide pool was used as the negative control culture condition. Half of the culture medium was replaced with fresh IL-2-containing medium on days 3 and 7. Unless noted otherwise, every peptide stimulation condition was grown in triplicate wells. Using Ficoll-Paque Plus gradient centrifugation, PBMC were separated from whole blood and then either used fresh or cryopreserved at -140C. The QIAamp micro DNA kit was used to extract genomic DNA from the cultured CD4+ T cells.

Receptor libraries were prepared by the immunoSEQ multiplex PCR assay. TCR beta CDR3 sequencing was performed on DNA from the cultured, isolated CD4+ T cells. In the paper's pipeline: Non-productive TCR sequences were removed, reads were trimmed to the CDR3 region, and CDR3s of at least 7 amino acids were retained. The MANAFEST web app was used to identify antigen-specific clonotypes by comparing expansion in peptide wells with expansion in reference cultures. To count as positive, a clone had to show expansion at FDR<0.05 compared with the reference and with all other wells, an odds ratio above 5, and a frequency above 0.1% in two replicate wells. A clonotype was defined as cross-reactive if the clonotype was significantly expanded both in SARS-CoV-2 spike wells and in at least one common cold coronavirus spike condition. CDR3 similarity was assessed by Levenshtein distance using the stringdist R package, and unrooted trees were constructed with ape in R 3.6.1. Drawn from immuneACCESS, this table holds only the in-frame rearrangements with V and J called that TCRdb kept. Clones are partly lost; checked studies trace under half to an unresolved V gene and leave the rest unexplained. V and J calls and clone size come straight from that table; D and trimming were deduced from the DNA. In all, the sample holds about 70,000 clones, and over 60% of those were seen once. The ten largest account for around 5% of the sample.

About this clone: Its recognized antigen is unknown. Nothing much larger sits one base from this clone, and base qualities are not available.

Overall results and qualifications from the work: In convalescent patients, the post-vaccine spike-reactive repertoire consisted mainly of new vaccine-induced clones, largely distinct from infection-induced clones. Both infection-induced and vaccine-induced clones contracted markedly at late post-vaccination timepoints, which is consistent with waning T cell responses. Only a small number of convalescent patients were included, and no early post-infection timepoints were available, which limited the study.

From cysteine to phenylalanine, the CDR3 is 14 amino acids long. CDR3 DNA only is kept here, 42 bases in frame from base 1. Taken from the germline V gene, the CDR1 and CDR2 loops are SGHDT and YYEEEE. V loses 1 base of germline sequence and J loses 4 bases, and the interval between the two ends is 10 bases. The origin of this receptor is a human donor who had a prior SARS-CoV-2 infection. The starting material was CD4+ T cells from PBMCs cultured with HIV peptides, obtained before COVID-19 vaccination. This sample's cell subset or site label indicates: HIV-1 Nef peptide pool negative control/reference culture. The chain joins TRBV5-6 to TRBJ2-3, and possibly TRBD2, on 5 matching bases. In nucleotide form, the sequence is TGTGCCAGCAGCTTGCTAGCCGTCCCAGATACGCAGTATTTT. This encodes CASSLLAVPDTQYF.